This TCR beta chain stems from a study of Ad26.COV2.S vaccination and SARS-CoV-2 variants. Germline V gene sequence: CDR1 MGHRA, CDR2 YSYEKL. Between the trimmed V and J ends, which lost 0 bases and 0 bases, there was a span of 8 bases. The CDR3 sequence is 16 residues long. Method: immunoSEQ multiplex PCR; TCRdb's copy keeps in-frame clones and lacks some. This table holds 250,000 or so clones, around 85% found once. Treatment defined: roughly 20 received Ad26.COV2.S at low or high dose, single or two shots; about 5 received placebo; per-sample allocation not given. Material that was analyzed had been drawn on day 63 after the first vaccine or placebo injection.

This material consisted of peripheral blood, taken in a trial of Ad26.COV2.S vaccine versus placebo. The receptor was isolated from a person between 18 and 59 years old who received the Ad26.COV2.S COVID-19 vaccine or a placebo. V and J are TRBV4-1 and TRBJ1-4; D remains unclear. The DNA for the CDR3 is TGCGCCAGCAGCCAAGAAGGAGTCGCAACTAATGAAAAACTGTTTTTT. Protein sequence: CASSQEGVATNEKLFF.